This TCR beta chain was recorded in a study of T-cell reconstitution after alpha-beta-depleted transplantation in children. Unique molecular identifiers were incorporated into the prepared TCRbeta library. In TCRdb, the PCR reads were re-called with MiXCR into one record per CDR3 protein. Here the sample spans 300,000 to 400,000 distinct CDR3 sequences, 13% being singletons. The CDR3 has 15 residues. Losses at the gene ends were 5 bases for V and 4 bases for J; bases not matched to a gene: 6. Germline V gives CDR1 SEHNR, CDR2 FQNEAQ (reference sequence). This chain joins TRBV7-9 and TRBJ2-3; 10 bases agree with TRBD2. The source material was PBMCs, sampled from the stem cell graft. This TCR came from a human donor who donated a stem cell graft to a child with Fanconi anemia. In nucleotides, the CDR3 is TGTGCCAGCAGCCCCGGACTAGCGGAGGCAGATACGCAGTATTTT. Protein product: CASSPGLAEADTQYF.